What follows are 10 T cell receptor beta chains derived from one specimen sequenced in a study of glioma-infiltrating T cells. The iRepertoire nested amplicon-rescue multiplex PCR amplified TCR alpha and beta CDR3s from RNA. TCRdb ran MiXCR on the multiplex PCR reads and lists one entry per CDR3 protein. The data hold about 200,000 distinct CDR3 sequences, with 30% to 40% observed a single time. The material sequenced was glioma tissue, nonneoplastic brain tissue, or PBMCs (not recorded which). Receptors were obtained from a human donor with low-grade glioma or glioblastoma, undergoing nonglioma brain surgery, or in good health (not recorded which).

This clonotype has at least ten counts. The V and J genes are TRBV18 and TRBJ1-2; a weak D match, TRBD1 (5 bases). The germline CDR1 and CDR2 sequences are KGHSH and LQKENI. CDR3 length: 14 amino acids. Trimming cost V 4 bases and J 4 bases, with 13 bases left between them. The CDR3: CASSRGEEGYGYTF. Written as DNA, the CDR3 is TGTGCCAGCTCACGAGGGGAGGAGGGCTATGGCTACACCTTC.

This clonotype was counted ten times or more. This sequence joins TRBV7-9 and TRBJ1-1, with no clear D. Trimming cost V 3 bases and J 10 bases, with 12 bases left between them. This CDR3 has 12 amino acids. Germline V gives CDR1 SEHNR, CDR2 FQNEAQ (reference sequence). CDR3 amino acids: CASSFERLRAFF. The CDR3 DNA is TGTGCCAGCAGCTTCGAGCGACTCCGAGCTTTCTTT.

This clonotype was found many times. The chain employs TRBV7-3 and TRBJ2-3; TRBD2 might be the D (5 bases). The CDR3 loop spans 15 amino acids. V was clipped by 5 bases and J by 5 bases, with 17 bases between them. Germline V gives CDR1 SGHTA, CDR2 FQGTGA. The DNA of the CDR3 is TGTGCCAGCAGCGTGACCGGGATAAACGGAGATACGCAGTATTTT. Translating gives CASSVTGINGDTQYF.

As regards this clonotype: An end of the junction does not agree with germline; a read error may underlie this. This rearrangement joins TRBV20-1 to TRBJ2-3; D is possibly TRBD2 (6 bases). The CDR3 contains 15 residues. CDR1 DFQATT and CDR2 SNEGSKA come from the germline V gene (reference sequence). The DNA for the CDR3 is TGCAGGGCCCTCGGGAGCGGTCGGAGCACAGATACGCAGTCTTTT. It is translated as CRALGSGRSTDTQSF.

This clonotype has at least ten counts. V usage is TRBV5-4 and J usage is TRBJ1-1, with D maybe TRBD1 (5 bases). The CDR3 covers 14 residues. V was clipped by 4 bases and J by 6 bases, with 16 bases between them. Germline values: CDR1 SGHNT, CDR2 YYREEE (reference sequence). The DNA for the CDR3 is TGTGCCAGCAGCCCAGGTAACAGGAGGGCTGAAGCTTTCTTT. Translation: CASSPGNRRAEAFF.

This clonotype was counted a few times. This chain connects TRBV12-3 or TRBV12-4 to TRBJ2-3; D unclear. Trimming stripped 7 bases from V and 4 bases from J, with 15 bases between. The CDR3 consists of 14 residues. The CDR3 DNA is TGTGCCAGCACTCCGGGTCTTGGGTCAGATACGCAGTATTTT. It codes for CASTPGLGSDTQYF.

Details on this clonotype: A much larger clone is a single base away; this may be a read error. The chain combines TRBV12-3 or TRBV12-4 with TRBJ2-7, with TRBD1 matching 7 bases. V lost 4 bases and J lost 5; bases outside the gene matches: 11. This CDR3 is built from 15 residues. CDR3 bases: TGTGCCAGCAGTTCCCGACAGGGTTGGACCGACGAGCAGTACTTC. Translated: CASSSRQGWTDEQYF.

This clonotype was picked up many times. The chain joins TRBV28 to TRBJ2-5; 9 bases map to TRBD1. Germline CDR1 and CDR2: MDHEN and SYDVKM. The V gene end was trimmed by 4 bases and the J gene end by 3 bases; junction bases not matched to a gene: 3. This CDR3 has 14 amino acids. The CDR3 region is CASSSRDREETQYF. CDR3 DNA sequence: TGTGCCAGCAGTTCCCGGGACAGGGAAGAGACCCAGTACTTC.

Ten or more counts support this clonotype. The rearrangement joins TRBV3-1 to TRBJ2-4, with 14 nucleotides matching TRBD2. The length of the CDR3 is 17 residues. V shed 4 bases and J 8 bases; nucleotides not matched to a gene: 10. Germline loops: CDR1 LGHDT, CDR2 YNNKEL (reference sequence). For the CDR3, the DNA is TGTGCCAGCAGCCCAAGACTAGCGGGAGGGCCAAGGCACATTCAGTACTTC. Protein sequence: CASSPRLAGGPRHIQYF.

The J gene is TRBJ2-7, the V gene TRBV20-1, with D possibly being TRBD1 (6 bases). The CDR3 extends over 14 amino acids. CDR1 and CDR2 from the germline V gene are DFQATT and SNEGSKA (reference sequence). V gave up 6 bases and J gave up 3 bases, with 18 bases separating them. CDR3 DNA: TGCAGTGCCCCTGACAGGTCCGGGGACTACGAGCAGTACTTC. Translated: CSAPDRSGDYEQYF.